This T cell receptor beta chain was identified in a study of blood T cell repertoires in COVID-19. Study-wide context: Italy, Spain and the United States were the sources of the convalescent and acute COVID-19 samples. PBMCs, B-cell-depleted T cells, or T cells provided the cDNA or gDNA that made up the material.

Original analysis: Amplification from reference gene primers served as the basis for estimated nucleated cell counts. Sequencing used immunoSEQ multiplex PCR; TCRdb keeps in-frame clones, though not all of them. V and J calls and clone size are those listed in that table; D and trimming were worked out from the DNA. The table lists some 150,000 clones, 65% to 85% of them singletons, with roughly 13% in the top ten. V shed 7 bases and J shed 6 bases, with 10 bases lying between them. The CDR3 is 12 residues long. Germline CDR1 is KGHDR and CDR2 is SFDVKD. The source is a man in his fifties or sixties with active or convalescent COVID-19. The sample taken for sequencing was peripheral blood. The chain has TRBV24-1 and TRBJ2-3; D may be TRBD2 (5 bases). The CDR3 is CATRDSWDTQYF. The CDR3 bases are TGTGCCACCAGGGACTCGTGGGATACGCAGTATTTT.